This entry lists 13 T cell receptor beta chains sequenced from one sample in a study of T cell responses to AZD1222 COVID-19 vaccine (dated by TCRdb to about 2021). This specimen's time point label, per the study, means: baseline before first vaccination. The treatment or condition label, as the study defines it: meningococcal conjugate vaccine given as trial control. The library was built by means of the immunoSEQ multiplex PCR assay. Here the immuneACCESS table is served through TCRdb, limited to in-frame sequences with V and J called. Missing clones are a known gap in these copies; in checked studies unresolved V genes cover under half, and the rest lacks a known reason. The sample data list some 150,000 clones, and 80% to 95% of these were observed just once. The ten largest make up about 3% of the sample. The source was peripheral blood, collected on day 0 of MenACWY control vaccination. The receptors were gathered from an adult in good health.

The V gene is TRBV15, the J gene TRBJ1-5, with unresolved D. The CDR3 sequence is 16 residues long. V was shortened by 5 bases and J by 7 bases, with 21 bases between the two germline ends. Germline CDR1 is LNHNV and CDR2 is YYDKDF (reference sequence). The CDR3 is CATSPEVPRLRQPQHF. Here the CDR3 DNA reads TGTGCCACCAGCCCAGAGGTACCCCGTCTTAGGCAGCCCCAGCATTTT. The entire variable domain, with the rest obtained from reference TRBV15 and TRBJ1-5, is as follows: DAMVIQNPRYQVTQFGKPVTLSCSQTLNHNVMYWYQQKSSQAPKLLFHYYDKDFNNEADTPDNFQSRRPNTSFCFLDIRSPGLGDTAMYLCATSPEVPRLRQPQHFGDGTRLSIL.

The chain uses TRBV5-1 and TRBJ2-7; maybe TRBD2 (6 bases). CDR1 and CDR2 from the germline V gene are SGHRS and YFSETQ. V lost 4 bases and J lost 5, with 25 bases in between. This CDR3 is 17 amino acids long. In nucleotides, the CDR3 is TGCGCCAGCAGCCCACTGGGAGGTCCCGGGGTCCGTAACGAGCAGTACTTC. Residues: CASSPLGGPGVRNEQYF.

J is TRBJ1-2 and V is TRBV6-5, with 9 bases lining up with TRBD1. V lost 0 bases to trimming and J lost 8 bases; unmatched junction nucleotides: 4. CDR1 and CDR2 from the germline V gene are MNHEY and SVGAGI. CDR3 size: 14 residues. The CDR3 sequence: CASSYSGDRAGYTF. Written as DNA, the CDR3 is TGTGCCAGCAGTTACTCGGGGGACAGGGCGGGCTACACCTTC.

CDR3 bases: TGTGCCAGCAGCCCAACCCAGGGACCCGGGAGCACTGAAGCTTTCTTT. It translates to CASSPTQGPGSTEAFF. V gene TRBV4-2 combines with J gene TRBJ1-1; D possibly corresponds to TRBD1 (5 bases). With 4 bases removed from V and 4 bases from J, the gap between germline ends came to 19 bases. The CDR3 consists of 16 residues. The germline V gene has CDR1 LGHNA and CDR2 YNFKEQ.

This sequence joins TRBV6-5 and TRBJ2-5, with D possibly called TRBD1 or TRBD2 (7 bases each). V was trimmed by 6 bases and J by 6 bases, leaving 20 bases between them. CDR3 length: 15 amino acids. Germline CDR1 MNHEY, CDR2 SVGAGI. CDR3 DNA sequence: TGTGCCAGCAGCCGGGGGGAGGGGGCTAAACAGACCCAGTACTTC. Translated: CASSRGEGAKQTQYF.

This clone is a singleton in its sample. The CDR3, as DNA: TGTGCCAGCAGTGAAGGGCAGGGGAGCGGAAACACCATATATTTT. This translates into CASSEGQGSGNTIYF. The chain couples TRBV2 to TRBJ1-3; tentative D call: TRBD1 (6 bases). Germline V lookup: CDR1 SNHLY, CDR2 FYNNEI. V was shortened by 1 base and J by 4 bases, with 11 bases between the two germline ends. This CDR3 is built from 15 residues.

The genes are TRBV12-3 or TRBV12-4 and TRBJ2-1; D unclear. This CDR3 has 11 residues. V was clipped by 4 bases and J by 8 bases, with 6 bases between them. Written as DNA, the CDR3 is TGTGCCAGCAGTTCTCGATATGAGCAGTTCTTC. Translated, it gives CASSSRYEQFF.

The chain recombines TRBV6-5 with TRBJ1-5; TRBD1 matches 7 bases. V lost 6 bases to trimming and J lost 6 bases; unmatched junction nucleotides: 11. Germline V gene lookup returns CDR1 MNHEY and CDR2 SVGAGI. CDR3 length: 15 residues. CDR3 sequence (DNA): TGTGCCAGCAGCCCCGGGACAGTTAGGAGTCAGCCCCAGCATTTT. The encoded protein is CASSPGTVRSQPQHF.

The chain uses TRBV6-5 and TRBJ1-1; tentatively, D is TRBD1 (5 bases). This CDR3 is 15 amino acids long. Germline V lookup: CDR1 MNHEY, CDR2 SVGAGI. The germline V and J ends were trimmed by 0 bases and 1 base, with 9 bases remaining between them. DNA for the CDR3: TGTGCCAGCAGTTACTCGGGGCAGGCGAACACTGAAGCTTTCTTT. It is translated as CASSYSGQANTEAFF.

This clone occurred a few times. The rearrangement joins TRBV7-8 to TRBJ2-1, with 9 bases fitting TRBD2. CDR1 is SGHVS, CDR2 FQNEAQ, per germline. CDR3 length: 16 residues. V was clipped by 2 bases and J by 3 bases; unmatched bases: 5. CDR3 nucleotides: TGTGCCAGCAGCTTAATGGGTAGCGGGAGCTACAATGAGCAGTTCTTC. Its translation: CASSLMGSGSYNEQFF.

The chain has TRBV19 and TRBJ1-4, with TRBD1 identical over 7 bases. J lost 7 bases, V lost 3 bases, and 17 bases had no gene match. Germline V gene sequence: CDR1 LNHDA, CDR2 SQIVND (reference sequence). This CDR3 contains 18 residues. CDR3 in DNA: TGTGCCAGTAGTATTCGCCCCCTTTCCCAGGGGGATTTTGAAAAACTGTTTTTT. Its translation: CASSIRPLSQGDFEKLFF.

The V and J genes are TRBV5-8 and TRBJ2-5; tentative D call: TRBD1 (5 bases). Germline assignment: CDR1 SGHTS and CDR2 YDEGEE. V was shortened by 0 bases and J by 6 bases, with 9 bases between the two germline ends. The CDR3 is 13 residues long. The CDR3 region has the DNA TGTGCCAGCAGCTTGGTAGGGGAAAAGACCCAGTACTTC. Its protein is CASSLVGEKTQYF.

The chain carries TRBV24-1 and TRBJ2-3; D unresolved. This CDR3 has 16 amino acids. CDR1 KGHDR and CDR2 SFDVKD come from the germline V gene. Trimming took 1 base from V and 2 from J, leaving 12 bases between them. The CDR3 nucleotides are TGTGCCACCAGTGATTTAAAGCTCTACTACACAGATACGCAGTATTTT. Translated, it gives CATSDLKLYYTDTQYF.